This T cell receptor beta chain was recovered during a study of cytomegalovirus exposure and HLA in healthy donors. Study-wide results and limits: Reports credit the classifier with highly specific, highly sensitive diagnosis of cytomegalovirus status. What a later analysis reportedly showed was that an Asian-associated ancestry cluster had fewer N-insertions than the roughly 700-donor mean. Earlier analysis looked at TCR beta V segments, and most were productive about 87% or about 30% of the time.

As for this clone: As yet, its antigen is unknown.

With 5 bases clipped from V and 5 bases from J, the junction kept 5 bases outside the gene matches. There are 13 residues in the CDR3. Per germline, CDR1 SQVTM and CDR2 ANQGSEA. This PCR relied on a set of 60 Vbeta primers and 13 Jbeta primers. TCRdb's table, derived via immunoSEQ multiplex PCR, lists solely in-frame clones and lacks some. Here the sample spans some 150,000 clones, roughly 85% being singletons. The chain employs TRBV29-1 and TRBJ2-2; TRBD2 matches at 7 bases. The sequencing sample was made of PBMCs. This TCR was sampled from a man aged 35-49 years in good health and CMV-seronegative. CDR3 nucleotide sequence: TGCAGCGTTTGCAGAGCGGGGACCGGGGAGCTGTTTTTT. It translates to CSVCRAGTGELFF.